This passage covers 7 T cell receptor beta chains from one sample sequenced in a study of cytomegalovirus exposure and HLA in healthy donors. The PCR made use of 60 Vbeta and 13 Jbeta primers. Generated by immunoSEQ multiplex PCR, the TCRdb table keeps only in-frame clones and is missing some. The data contain approximately 90,000 clones, approximately 82% of them singletons. Sequences were obtained from PBMCs. The receptors were gathered from a man aged 35 to 55 in good health and CMV-seronegative.

The chain links TRBV6-6 to TRBJ1-2, with D perhaps matching TRBD1 (6 bases). Germline V gene data show CDR1 as MNHNY and CDR2 as SVGAGI (reference sequence). The CDR3 length is 15 residues. V dropped 6 bases and J dropped 7 bases, with 21 bases sitting between them. The CDR3 coding sequence is TGTGCCAGCAGAAGTTCCGACAGGCAAGAACCTGGCTACACCTTC. This translates into CASRSSDRQEPGYTF.

This chain connects TRBV5-6 to TRBJ2-1; D gene ambiguous. CDR3 length: 15 amino acids. Trimming removed 1 base from V and 3 bases from J, with 11 bases in between. CDR1 is SGHDT and CDR2 is YYEEEE in the germline V gene. The CDR3 loop is CASSLPGFGYNEQFF. The CDR3 DNA follows: TGTGCCAGCAGCTTGCCAGGTTTTGGCTACAATGAGCAGTTCTTC. Looking up the rest from reference TRBV5-6 and TRBJ2-1 gives the full variable domain: DAGVTQSPTHLIKTRGQQVTLRCSPKSGHDTVSWYQQALGQGPQFIFQYYEEEERQRGNFPDRFSGHQFPNYSSELNVNALLLGDSALYLCASSLPGFGYNEQFFGPGTRLTVL.

The chain links TRBV5-8 to TRBJ1-4, with TRBD1 matching 10 bases. Trimming removed 0 bases from V and 0 bases from J; junction bases left unmatched: 5. The CDR3 contains 18 residues. CDR1 is SGHTS and CDR2 is YDEGEE in the germline V gene. The CDR3 reads CASSLGDRGIATNEKLFF. The CDR3 DNA sequence: TGTGCCAGCAGCTTGGGGGACAGGGGTATAGCAACTAATGAAAAACTGTTTTTT.

This chain links TRBV5-1 with TRBJ1-2; 8 nucleotides agree with TRBD1. The CDR3 is made up of 15 amino acids. Germline assignment: CDR1 SGHRS and CDR2 YFSETQ. V trimming: 4 bases; J trimming: 2 bases; junction bases outside the gene matches: 7. The CDR3 sequence is CASSPSGQDNYGYTF. DNA of the CDR3: TGCGCCAGCAGCCCATCGGGACAGGACAACTATGGCTACACCTTC.

This clone was detected only once. The V and J genes are TRBV28 and TRBJ1-4; 7 bases line up with TRBD1. Trimming at V came to 5 bases and at J to 8 bases, leaving 11 bases not matched to a gene. From germline, CDR1 is MDHEN and CDR2 SYDVKM. This CDR3 comprises 15 residues. Written as DNA, the CDR3 is TGTGCCAGCAGTACCACGACAGGGTCGGGAGAAAAACTGTTTTTT. Its translation: CASSTTTGSGEKLFF.

This clone was counted once. The V call is TRBV27, the J call TRBJ2-7; 11 positions match TRBD1. Trimming at V came to 0 bases and at J to 6 bases, leaving 7 bases not matched to a gene. Germline V gene lookup returns CDR1 MNHEY and CDR2 SMNVEV (reference sequence). The length of the CDR3 is 16 residues. The CDR3 DNA follows: TGTGCCAGCAGTTTATCACCCGGGACAGGGGGAATCGAGCAGTACTTC. Translated, it gives CASSLSPGTGGIEQYF.

The sample holds one count of this clone. The CDR3 region is CASSVFPGLQLTEQYF. DNA for the CDR3: TGTGCCAGCAGCGTCTTTCCGGGACTCCAACTCACCGAGCAGTACTTC. The rearrangement uses TRBV9 and TRBJ2-7; D is perhaps TRBD2 (6 bases). Germline CDR1 SGDLS, CDR2 YYNGEE. Trimming removed 2 bases from V and 6 bases from J, with 21 bases in between. The CDR3 has 16 amino acids.